A selection of T cell receptor beta chains follows, all from one sample in a study of cytomegalovirus exposure and HLA in healthy donors. Using immunoSEQ multiplex PCR, the repertoire was profiled, and TCRdb retains in-frame clones only, with some absent. The sample consists of around 130,000 clones, about 70% of them appearing once. Source material: PBMCs. The source of these receptors is a woman aged 40 to 49 in good health and CMV-seropositive. CDR3s include the opening cysteine and the closing phenylalanine or tryptophan. The D gene is left open where the match is weak. Only some rows state a clone size, as once, few, many or a class for expanded clones.

v_gene,d_gene,abundance,len,j_gene,CDR3aa,CDR3nt
TRBV11-2,TRBD1,once,13,TRBJ1-2,CASRSGGYYGYTF,TGTGCCAGCAGATCAGGGGGCTACTATGGCTACACCTTC
TRBV28,TRBD2,.,15,TRBJ2-5,CASSPETSGSETQYF,TGTGCCAGCAGTCCGGAGACTAGCGGTTCAGAGACCCAGTACTTC
TRBV11-1,TRBD2,.,17,TRBJ2-2,CASSAHLGGANTGELFF,TGTGCCAGCAGCGCCCACCTCGGGGGGGCGAACACCGGGGAGCTGTTTTTT
TRBV6-5,.,.,16,TRBJ2-3,CASSYWTPSSTDTQYF,TGTGCCAGCAGTTACTGGACACCCTCTAGCACAGATACGCAGTATTTT
TRBV28,.,.,15,TRBJ1-1,CVSSLFWGADTEAFF,TGTGTCAGCAGTTTGTTTTGGGGCGCGGACACTGAAGCTTTCTTT
TRBV5-4,.,.,19,TRBJ1-4,CASSPSVIEVAATNEKLFF,TGTGCCAGCAGCCCAAGTGTCATAGAGGTTGCTGCAACTAATGAAAAACTGTTTTTT
TRBV7-2,TRBD1,.,14,TRBJ1-2,CASSRGQGNYGYTF,TGTGCCAGCAGTCGGGGACAGGGGAACTATGGCTACACCTTC
TRBV7-2,TRBD2,.,16,TRBJ2-3,CASSPSTSGGQDTQYF,TGTGCCAGCAGCCCATCGACTAGCGGGGGTCAAGATACGCAGTATTTT
TRBV27,TRBD1,few,14,TRBJ1-1,CASSRPGGSTEAFF,TGTGCCAGCAGTCGCCCAGGGGGGAGCACTGAAGCTTTCTTT
TRBV6-1,.,few,14,TRBJ2-3,CASSGGTSTDTQYF,TGTGCCAGCAGTGGCGGGACTAGCACAGATACGCAGTATTTT
TRBV30,.,.,14,TRBJ1-2,CAWSVLRGSGGYTF,TGTGCCTGGAGTGTACTCAGGGGATCGGGTGGCTACACCTTC
TRBV4-3,TRBD2,few,17,TRBJ2-2,CASSQSLAAMNTGELFF,TGCGCCAGCAGCCAATCTCTAGCGGCGATGAACACCGGGGAGCTGTTTTTT
TRBV19,TRBD2,.,16,TRBJ2-1,CASSIDGTGGYNEQFF,TGTGCCAGTAGTATCGACGGGACGGGGGGCTACAATGAGCAGTTCTTC
TRBV2,TRBD1,.,16,TRBJ2-6,CASSEGTGAGANVLTF,TGTGCCAGCAGTGAAGGGACAGGGGCTGGGGCCAACGTCCTGACTTTC
TRBV29-1,TRBD1,.,13,TRBJ1-1,CSVVGQGNTEAFF,TGCAGCGTTGTCGGACAGGGGAACACTGAAGCTTTCTTT
TRBV5-1,TRBD2,few,19,TRBJ2-1,CASSLEASGGARSYNEQFF,TGCGCCAGCAGCTTGGAGGCTAGCGGGGGGGCCAGGTCCTACAATGAGCAGTTCTTC
TRBV7-2,.,.,16,TRBJ2-7,CASSLAGGGATSEQYF,TGTGCCAGCAGCTTAGCTGGGGGGGGCGCGACTTCCGAGCAGTACTTC
TRBV2,.,.,15,TRBJ1-1,CASTEWTDSNTEAFF,TGTGCCAGCACCGAGTGGACAGACTCGAACACTGAAGCTTTCTTT
TRBV6-5,.,.,15,TRBJ1-5,CASSTQGSSNQPQHF,TGTGCCAGCAGTACGCAGGGTTCTAGCAATCAGCCCCAGCATTTT
TRBV2,TRBD1,.,16,TRBJ2-7,CASSYPSGTGAYEQYF,TGTGCCAGCAGTTACCCCTCCGGGACAGGTGCCTACGAGCAGTACTTC
TRBV7-2,.,.,16,TRBJ2-1,CASSFRPGLVSNEQFF,TGTGCCAGCAGCTTCCGCCCAGGGTTAGTAAGTAATGAGCAGTTCTTC
TRBV27,.,.,15,TRBJ2-1,CASSPSGLTYNEQFF,TGTGCCAGCAGTCCCTCGGGTCTTACCTACAATGAGCAGTTCTTC
TRBV5-1,.,.,18,TRBJ1-5,CASSVGDGQPYSNQPQHF,TGCGCCAGCAGCGTTGGGGATGGACAGCCTTATAGCAATCAGCCCCAGCATTTT
TRBV30,TRBD1,few,14,TRBJ1-1,CAWSVGTGNTEAFF,TGTGCCTGGAGTGTGGGGACAGGGAACACTGAAGCTTTCTTT
TRBV19,.,.,15,TRBJ1-1,CASSIRAGMNTEAFF,TGTGCCAGTAGTATACGGGCAGGGATGAACACTGAAGCTTTCTTT
TRBV28,TRBD1,.,13,TRBJ1-6,CASSFRGQSPLHF,TGTGCCAGCAGTTTCAGGGGGCAATCACCCCTCCACTTT
TRBV7-2,TRBD2,.,19,TRBJ2-7,CASSFFPGTSGRSAHEQYF,TGTGCCAGCAGCTTCTTTCCCGGGACTAGCGGGAGGTCGGCCCACGAGCAGTACTTC
TRBV4-3,.,.,16,TRBJ2-1,CASSQGWAVSNNEQFF,TGCGCCAGCAGCCAAGGGTGGGCAGTAAGTAACAATGAGCAGTTCTTC
TRBV5-6,.,.,14,TRBJ2-7,CASSLAQGRYEQYF,TGTGCCAGCAGCTTGGCGCAGGGTCGCTACGAGCAGTACTTC
TRBV7-2,TRBD2,.,17,TRBJ2-3,CASSLNPSGVSTDTQYF,TGTGCCAGCAGCCTAAACCCAAGCGGGGTCAGCACAGATACGCAGTATTTT
TRBV27,TRBD1,.,16,TRBJ2-2,CASSSLDRVITGELFF,TGTGCCAGCAGTTCCTTGGACAGGGTAATAACCGGGGAGCTGTTTTTT
TRBV6-5,.,.,13,TRBJ2-5,CASSMSGLETQYF,TGTGCCAGCAGCATGAGCGGGTTGGAGACCCAGTACTTC
TRBV5-1,TRBD1,.,15,TRBJ1-2,CASSLEGQGSYGYTF,TGCGCCAGCAGCTTGGAGGGACAGGGTAGCTATGGCTACACCTTC
TRBV4-1,.,.,18,TRBJ2-4,CASSQEGRGRGTSNIQYF,TGCGCCAGCAGCCAAGAGGGGCGGGGGCGAGGTACGTCAAACATTCAGTACTTC
TRBV19,.,.,15,TRBJ2-7,CASSIGAGRRYEQYF,TGTGCCAGTAGTATCGGGGCAGGGAGGCGATACGAGCAGTACTTC
TRBV4-3,.,once,19,TRBJ2-3,CASSQGLHQGLSSTDTQYF,TGCGCCAGCAGCCAAGGCTTACATCAGGGACTCAGCTCCACAGATACGCAGTATTTT
TRBV18,.,.,15,TRBJ2-2,CASSRSATNTGELFF,TGTGCCAGCTCCCGCTCCGCGACGAACACCGGGGAGCTGTTTTTT
TRBV28,.,.,11,TRBJ1-2,CASSHSYGYTF,TGTGCCAGCAGCCATAGTTATGGCTACACCTTC